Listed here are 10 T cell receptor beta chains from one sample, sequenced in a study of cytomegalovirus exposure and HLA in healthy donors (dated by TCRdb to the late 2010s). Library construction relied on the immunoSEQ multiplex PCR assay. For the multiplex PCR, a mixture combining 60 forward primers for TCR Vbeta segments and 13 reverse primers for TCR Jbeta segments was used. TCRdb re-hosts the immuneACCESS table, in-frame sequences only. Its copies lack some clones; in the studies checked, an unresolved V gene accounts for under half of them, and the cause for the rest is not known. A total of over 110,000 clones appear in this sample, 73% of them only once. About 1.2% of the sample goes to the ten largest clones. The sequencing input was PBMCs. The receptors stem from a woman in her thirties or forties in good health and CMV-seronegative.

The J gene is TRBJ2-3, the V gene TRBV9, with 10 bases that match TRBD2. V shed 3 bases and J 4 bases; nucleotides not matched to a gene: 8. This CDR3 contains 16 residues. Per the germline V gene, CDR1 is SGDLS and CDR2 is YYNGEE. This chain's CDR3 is CASSASSGGAADTQYF. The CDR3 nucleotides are TGTGCCAGCAGCGCCTCAAGCGGGGGGGCCGCAGATACGCAGTATTTT.

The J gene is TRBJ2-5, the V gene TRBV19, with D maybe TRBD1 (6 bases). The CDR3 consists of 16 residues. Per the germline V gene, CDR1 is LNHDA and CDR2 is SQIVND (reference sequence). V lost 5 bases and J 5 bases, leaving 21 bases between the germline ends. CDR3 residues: CASSFGQGRGEETQYF. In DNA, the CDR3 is TGTGCCAGTAGTTTCGGTCAGGGGCGAGGGGAGGAGACCCAGTACTTC.

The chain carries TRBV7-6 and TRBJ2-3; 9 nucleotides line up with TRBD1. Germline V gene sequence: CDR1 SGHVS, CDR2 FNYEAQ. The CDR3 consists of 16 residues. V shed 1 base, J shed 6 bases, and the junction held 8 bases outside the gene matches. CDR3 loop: CASSLVLTGGSDTQYF. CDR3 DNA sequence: TGTGCCAGCAGCTTAGTGCTGACAGGGGGGTCGGATACGCAGTATTTT. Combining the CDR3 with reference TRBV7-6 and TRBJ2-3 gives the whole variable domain GAGVSQSPRYKVTKRGQDVALRCDPISGHVSLYWYRQALGQGPEFLTYFNYEAQQDKSGLPNDRFSAERPEGSISTLTIQRTEQRDSAMYRCASSLVLTGGSDTQYFGPGTRLTVL.

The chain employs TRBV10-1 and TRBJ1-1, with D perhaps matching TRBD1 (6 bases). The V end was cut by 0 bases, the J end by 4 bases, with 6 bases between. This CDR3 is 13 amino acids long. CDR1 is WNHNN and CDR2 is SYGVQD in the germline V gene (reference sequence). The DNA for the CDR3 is TGCGCCAGCAGTGAGTCAGGGGGCACTGAAGCTTTCTTT. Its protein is CASSESGGTEAFF.

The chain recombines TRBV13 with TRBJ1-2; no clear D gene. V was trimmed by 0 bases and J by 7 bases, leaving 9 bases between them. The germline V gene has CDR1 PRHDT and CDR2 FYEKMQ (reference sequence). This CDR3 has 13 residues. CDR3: CASSLGRGGGYTF. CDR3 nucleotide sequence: TGTGCCAGCAGCTTAGGCCGGGGTGGTGGCTACACCTTC.

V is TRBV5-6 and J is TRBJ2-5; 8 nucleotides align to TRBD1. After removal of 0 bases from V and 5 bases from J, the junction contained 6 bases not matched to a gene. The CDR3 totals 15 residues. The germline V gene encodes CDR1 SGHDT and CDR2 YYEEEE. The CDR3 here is CASSLGQGLSETQYF. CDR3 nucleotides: TGTGCCAGCAGCTTGGGACAGGGGTTGTCGGAGACCCAGTACTTC.

This chain's CDR3 is CASSRGQGTNEKLFF. CDR3 DNA sequence: TGCGCCAGCAGCCGGGGACAGGGGACTAATGAAAAACTGTTTTTT. This chain links TRBV5-1 with TRBJ1-4; 10 positions match TRBD1. Germline lookup yields CDR1 SGHRS and CDR2 YFSETQ. Trimming cost V 4 bases and J 2 bases; bases outside gene matches: 2. The CDR3 sequence is 15 residues long.

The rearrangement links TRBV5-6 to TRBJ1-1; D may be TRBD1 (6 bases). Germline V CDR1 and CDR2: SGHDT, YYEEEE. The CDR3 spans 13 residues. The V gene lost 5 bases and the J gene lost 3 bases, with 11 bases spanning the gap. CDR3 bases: TGTGCCAGCAGTAGGGGGGGGTACACTGAAGCTTTCTTT. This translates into CASSRGGYTEAFF. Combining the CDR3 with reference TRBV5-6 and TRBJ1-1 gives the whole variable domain DAGVTQSPTHLIKTRGQQVTLRCSPKSGHDTVSWYQQALGQGPQFIFQYYEEEERQRGNFPDRFSGHQFPNYSSELNVNALLLGDSALYLCASSRGGYTEAFFGQGTRLTVV.

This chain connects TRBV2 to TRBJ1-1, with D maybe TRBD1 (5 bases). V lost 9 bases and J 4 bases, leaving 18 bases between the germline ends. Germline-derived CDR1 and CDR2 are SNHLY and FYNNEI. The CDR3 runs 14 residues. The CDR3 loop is CASQSTRAFTEAFF. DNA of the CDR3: TGTGCCAGTCAGTCCACCAGGGCGTTCACTGAAGCTTTCTTT.

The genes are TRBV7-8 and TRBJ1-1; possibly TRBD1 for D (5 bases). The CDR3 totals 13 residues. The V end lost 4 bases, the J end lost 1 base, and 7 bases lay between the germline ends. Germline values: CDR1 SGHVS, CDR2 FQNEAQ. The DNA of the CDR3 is TGTGCCAGCAGCTCCAGGGAGAACACTGAAGCTTTCTTT. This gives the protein CASSSRENTEAFF.